What follows are 5 T cell receptor beta chains derived from one specimen sequenced in a study of T cells in Graves' hyperthyroidism and ophthalmopathy. Template material for amplifying TCR beta CDR3 regions consisted of RNA transcripts. TCR CDR3 regions were first amplified by RT-PCR with HTBI primers. TCRdb fed the multiplex PCR reads into MiXCR, producing one record per CDR3 protein. The sample carries about 640,000 distinct CDR3 sequences, about 14% recorded once. Sequencing was performed on blood. These TCRs come from a woman aged 50 to 60 with Graves' ophthalmopathy.

This clonotype came up many times. The chain uses TRBV18 and TRBJ2-2, with 9 bases matching TRBD2. Trimming cost V 1 base and J 1 base; bases outside gene matches: 1. Germline CDR1 and CDR2: KGHSH and LQKENI. This CDR3 has 16 amino acids. This CDR3 is CASSPLAGVNTGELFF. CDR3 DNA sequence: TGTGCCAGCTCACCACTAGCGGGAGTGAACACCGGGGAGCTGTTTTTT.

In its sample, this clonotype was seen a few times. This chain links TRBV6-1 with TRBJ1-6, with D possibly matching TRBD1 (5 bases). Per the germline V gene, CDR1 is MNHNS and CDR2 is SASEGT. The CDR3 has 16 amino acids. Trimming shortened V by 2 bases and J by 10 bases, and 18 bases separated the two germline ends. The CDR3 DNA sequence: TGTGCCAGCAGTGAAAATGGGGGGAACAGATTATCACCCCTCCACTTT. Translated, it gives CASSENGGNRLSPLHF.

This clonotype was seen at least ten times. This chain links TRBV7-2 with TRBJ1-5, with D perhaps TRBD1 (6 bases). The CDR3 is made up of 15 amino acids. V lost 5 bases and J lost 3, with 14 bases in between. Germline CDR1 is SGHTA and CDR2 is FQGNSA. The DNA of the CDR3 is TGTGCCAGCAGCACCCTCCGGGACAACAATCAGCCCCAGCATTTT. Translation: CASSTLRDNNQPQHF.

This clonotype was observed a handful of times. The junction shows a germline mismatch at one end, possibly a read error. J is TRBJ2-7 and V is TRBV7-7; D is uncertain. Germline assignment: CDR1 SSHAT and CDR2 FNYEAQ (reference sequence). The CDR3 has 13 amino acids. The CDR3 DNA sequence: TGTGCTAGCAGCTTGAGTACGGGCTACGAGCAGTACTTC. It encodes CASSLSTGYEQYF.

This clonotype was seen many times. The chain combines TRBV7-9 with TRBJ1-1; D is undetermined. Germline CDR1 and CDR2: SEHNR and FQNEAQ (reference sequence). This CDR3 is 14 amino acids long. V dropped 7 bases and J dropped 3 bases, with 15 bases sitting between them. The CDR3 sequence is CASTKVLGYTEAFF. The CDR3 region has the DNA TGTGCCAGCACAAAGGTACTGGGGTACACTGAAGCTTTCTTT.